The following is a T cell receptor (beta chain) sequence with its context. This entry comes from a study of blood T cell repertoires in COVID-19. Original data processing: The authors estimated nucleated cell counts from reference gene primer amplification. Assay used: immunoSEQ multiplex PCR; TCRdb lists only in-frame clones, some missing. V, J and clone size derive from that table, while D and trimming were established from the DNA sequence. Among roughly 150,000 clones listed, more than 65% were seen once. Sequencing was done on a sample of peripheral blood. This TCR was sampled from a woman in her forties or fifties in a cohort sampled during active or convalescent COVID-19.

The CDR3 nucleotides are TGTGCCACCAGTGACCCACTCGGGACAGGGGGCGAGCAGTACTTC. Protein product: CATSDPLGTGGEQYF. The chain couples TRBV24-1 to TRBJ2-7, with TRBD1 matching over 11 bases. V trimming: 4 bases; J trimming: 6 bases; junction bases outside the gene matches: 7. Germline assignment: CDR1 KGHDR and CDR2 SFDVKD. The CDR3 extends over 15 amino acids.